The TCR beta chain described here comes from a study of PD-1 blockade in mismatch repair-deficient tumors. Notes on the study in general: Rapid post-treatment expansion, then contraction, generally preceding radiologic response, marked tumor-resident clones.

The length of the CDR3 is 16 residues. V lost 4 bases and J 3 bases, leaving 19 bases between the germline ends. Germline CDR1 LNHDA, CDR2 SQIVND (reference sequence). Time point defined: approximately 10-day in vitro stimulation with candidate neoantigen peptide 4. Mismatch repair deficiency was confirmed in all patients, by PCR or immunohistochemistry. An identically run culture lacking peptide was the fold-change baseline. The repertoire was sequenced with immunoSEQ multiplex PCR; TCRdb's copy has only in-frame clones and lacks some. The sample contains about 14,000 clones, roughly 80% of which appear only once. Comments on this clone: Its antigen remains unknown.

This sequence joins TRBV19 and TRBJ2-7; possibly TRBD1 for D (6 bases). This sample comprised cells cultured in vitro, obtained from a patient treated with pembrolizumab. The clonotype originates from an adult with mismatch repair-deficient cancer. The CDR3 sequence is CASSRKQTGTNYEQYF. The CDR3 DNA is TGTGCCAGTAGTAGGAAACAGACCGGGACAAACTACGAGCAGTACTTC.